These T cell receptor beta chains were read from a single sample in a study of cytomegalovirus exposure and HLA in healthy donors. Here immunoSEQ multiplex PCR was the method, and the copy in TCRdb shows in-frame clones only, minus some. The sample carries some 120,000 clones, over 60% recorded once. Sequencing input: PBMCs. The source is a female donor in good health and CMV-seronegative. Both conserved end residues are part of each CDR3. Each record gives: V gene, clone size, J gene, D gene, CDR3 protein, CDR3 DNA. The D gene is left open where the match is weak. Not all rows give a size; the values are once, few, many and, for expanded clones, a class.

TRBV18,.,TRBJ2-1,TRBD1,CASSPRDRGPNEQFF,TGTGCCAGCTCACCCCGGGACAGGGGCCCCAATGAGCAGTTCTTC
TRBV7-8,few,TRBJ1-1,.,CALGRDGKMNTEAFF,TGTGCCTTGGGGCGGGACGGCAAAATGAACACTGAAGCTTTCTTT
TRBV30,.,TRBJ1-5,.,CAWRGWGGNQPQHF,TGTGCCTGGAGAGGCTGGGGGGGTAATCAGCCCCAGCATTTT
TRBV4-2,.,TRBJ2-2,.,CASSQWGNRAGELFF,TGTGCCAGCAGCCAATGGGGCAACCGGGCCGGGGAGCTGTTTTTT
TRBV21-1,.,TRBJ2-7,.,CASRDPPAGGLHTYEQYF,TGTGCCAGCAGAGATCCACCAGCGGGGGGCCTCCATACCTACGAGCAGTACTTC
TRBV7-2,.,TRBJ1-3,TRBD1,CASTPLGQGNTIYF,TGTGCCAGCACCCCGCTGGGACAGGGAAACACCATATATTTT
TRBV4-1,.,TRBJ1-6,TRBD1,CASSPKRGRLSDNSPLHF,TGCGCCAGCAGCCCCAAGAGGGGGCGCCTATCGGATAATTCACCCCTCCACTTT
TRBV9,.,TRBJ2-6,.,CASSVVANGANVLTF,TGTGCCAGCAGCGTAGTGGCAAATGGGGCCAACGTCCTGACTTTC
TRBV30,.,TRBJ2-5,TRBD2,CAWTWTSGKETQYF,TGTGCCTGGACGTGGACTAGCGGTAAAGAGACCCAGTACTTC
TRBV4-1,few,TRBJ2-7,TRBD2,CASSQEAGGSYEQYF,TGCGCCAGCAGCCAAGAGGCGGGAGGGTCCTACGAGCAGTACTTC
TRBV5-1,.,TRBJ1-1,TRBD1,CASSGGQGMIEAFF,TGCGCCAGCAGCGGCGGACAGGGGATGATTGAAGCTTTCTTT
TRBV6-1,once,TRBJ2-4,.,CASSEALTSLSIQYF,TGTGCCAGCAGTGAAGCGCTCACGAGTTTGAGCATTCAGTACTTC
TRBV5-1,.,TRBJ2-7,TRBD1,CASSLDSRDRGNEQYF,TGCGCCAGCAGCTTGGACTCTCGGGACAGGGGGAACGAGCAGTACTTC
TRBV28,.,TRBJ1-2,.,CASSFGRRFGGYTF,TGTGCCAGCAGTTTTGGCAGGCGCTTTGGGGGCTACACCTTC
TRBV7-8,.,TRBJ1-2,TRBD1,CASLKGTALTNYGYTF,TGTGCCAGCTTGAAAGGGACAGCCCTAACTAACTATGGCTACACCTTC
TRBV6-4,.,TRBJ2-1,.,CASSERAMGEQFF,TGTGCCAGCAGTGAGAGGGCGATGGGTGAGCAGTTCTTC
TRBV6-5,.,TRBJ1-2,.,CATHRGGVYGYTF,TGTGCCACCCACCGGGGAGGGGTGTATGGCTACACCTTC
TRBV19,few,TRBJ2-2,TRBD1,CASSGTGSGELFF,TGTGCCAGTTCCGGGACAGGGAGCGGGGAGCTGTTTTTT
TRBV6-1,.,TRBJ2-3,.,CASSEHYTDTQYF,TGTGCCAGCAGTGAACACTACACAGATACGCAGTATTTT
TRBV19,.,TRBJ1-1,.,CASSIWDQQGERTEAFF,TGTGCCAGTAGTATTTGGGACCAACAGGGTGAGAGGACTGAAGCTTTCTTT
TRBV12-5,.,TRBJ2-1,TRBD2,CASARGGRNEQFF,TGTGCTAGTGCTCGGGGGGGCAGGAATGAGCAGTTCTTC
TRBV29-1,few,TRBJ2-3,.,CSVAGETDTQYF,TGCAGCGTTGCGGGAGAGACCGATACGCAGTATTTT
TRBV18,.,TRBJ1-1,TRBD1,CASSGQGRMNTEAFF,TGTGCCAGCTCCGGACAGGGGCGAATGAACACTGAAGCTTTCTTT
TRBV2,.,TRBJ2-2,TRBD1,CASTLGQGAGQLFF,TGTGCCAGCACTCTCGGACAGGGAGCGGGCCAGCTGTTTTTT
TRBV18,.,TRBJ1-6,TRBD1,CASSTGVNSPLHF,TGTGCCAGTTCGACAGGGGTTAATTCCCCCCTCCACTTT
TRBV5-4,.,TRBJ2-7,TRBD1,CASSMGQGDEQYF,TGTGCCAGCAGCATGGGACAGGGGGACGAGCAGTACTTC
TRBV2,.,TRBJ2-3,TRBD2,CASSGLAISTDTQYF,TGTGCCAGCAGTGGACTAGCCATTAGCACAGATACGCAGTATTTT
TRBV2,.,TRBJ1-2,TRBD1,CASSSGTGTGGYTF,TGTGCCAGCAGCTCCGGGACAGGGACGGGAGGCTACACCTTC
TRBV15,.,TRBJ1-5,.,CATSRGAGVTYSNQPQHF,TGTGCCACCAGCAGAGGGGCGGGAGTGACCTATAGCAATCAGCCCCAGCATTTT
TRBV15,once,TRBJ2-7,TRBD2,CATSLSRGFGDEQYF,TGTGCCACCAGCCTCTCGCGGGGGTTCGGCGACGAGCAGTACTTC
TRBV6-1,.,TRBJ1-1,.,CASRQGLVRSEAFF,TGTGCCAGCAGACAGGGTTTGGTCAGATCTGAAGCTTTCTTT
TRBV28,.,TRBJ2-6,.,CASSLALGAESSGANVLTF,TGTGCCAGCAGTTTAGCTTTGGGGGCGGAGAGCTCTGGGGCCAACGTCCTGACTTTC
TRBV6-5,.,TRBJ2-6,.,CASTRSGSGANVLTF,TGTGCCAGCACTAGGAGTGGGTCTGGGGCCAACGTCCTGACTTTC
TRBV4-2,.,TRBJ2-1,TRBD2,CASSQDQLAGVNEQFF,TGTGCCAGCAGCCAAGATCAACTAGCGGGGGTCAATGAGCAGTTCTTC
TRBV9,.,TRBJ2-2,TRBD2,CASAGGASRTGELFF,TGTGCCAGTGCGGGGGGGGCCTCGAGGACCGGGGAGCTGTTTTTT
TRBV2,.,TRBJ2-3,TRBD2,CASSGDRTSGQLNTQYF,TGTGCCAGCAGTGGGGACAGGACTAGCGGGCAGCTAAATACGCAGTATTTT